This T cell receptor beta chain was identified in a study of radiation and T cells in renal cell carcinoma. Study-wide points: From baseline, blood top tumor clonotypes peaked at 2 weeks post-radiation. Without pretreatment biopsies, baseline tumor clonotype presence was undetermined.

The sample's time point: baseline pretreatment blood. Treatment meaning: 15 Gy SBRT to primary tumor, nephrectomy 4 weeks later. Radiation-treated patients gave blood at baseline, week 2 and week 4. J was trimmed by 4 bases and V by 2 bases; bases with no gene match: 0. The CDR3 sequence is 14 residues long. The germline V gene encodes CDR1 MNHEY and CDR2 SVGAGI. Concerning this clone itself: Its antigen remains unknown.

The protocol was immunoSEQ multiplex PCR, while the TCRdb copy is restricted to in-frame clones and leaves out a portion. The sample holds about 59,000 clones; more than 60% are singletons and the top ten take 7.3%. The chain recombines TRBV6-5 with TRBJ2-5, with 11 bases aligning to TRBD2. The specimen comprised blood, sampled from a patient whose treatment included radiotherapy and nephrectomy. This TCR was recovered from a man between 60 and 70 years old with renal cell carcinoma. The CDR3 region is CASSYGTSGETQYF. The CDR3 bases are TGTGCCAGCAGTTACGGGACTAGCGGAGAGACCCAGTACTTC.